This T cell receptor beta chain was documented in a study of cytotoxic CD8 clonotypes in ibrutinib-treated CLL. Study in general: Enrolment comprised eleven to twelve relapsed/refractory and over 14 treatment-naive patients; roughly 18 were IGHV unmutated.

Data came from immunoSEQ multiplex PCR; TCRdb stores just in-frame clones and leaves some out. Of 40,000 or so clones in the sample, 45% to 50% were seen once. This TCR was recovered from a human donor with chronic lymphocytic leukemia. The sample in question was PBMCs, obtained before ibrutinib treatment.

The DNA of the CDR3 is TGTGCCAGCAGCATACAGGGAGACTCCTACGAGCAGTACTTC. Translated, it gives CASSIQGDSYEQYF. The rearrangement uses TRBV9 and TRBJ2-7, with D possibly TRBD1 on 6 matching bases. The V end was cut by 4 bases, the J end by 0 bases, with 11 bases between. The CDR3 loop spans 14 amino acids. Per germline, CDR1 SGDLS and CDR2 YYNGEE.